The present T cell receptor (beta chain) was sequenced within a study of OX40 agonist ivuxolimab in advanced cancers. On the study more broadly: Three patients responded partially, comprising one with hepatocellular carcinoma and two with cutaneous melanoma. Study-level results: On average, a greater number of expanded clones characterised CD8+ T cells relative to CD4+.

This CDR3 region has 15 residues. The V end was cut by 0 bases, the J end by 1 base, with 9 bases between. Germline V gene data show CDR1 as MNHEY and CDR2 as SVGAGI. Profiling relied on immunoSEQ multiplex PCR, and the TCRdb table lists in-frame clones only, not all of them. The data hold fewer than 95,000 clones, with roughly 85% observed a single time. In regard to this clone: Its antigen is still unknown.

This TCR derives from an adult with an advanced solid tumor such as melanoma, head and neck, liver or kidney cancer. This specimen was CD4+ or CD8+ T cells sorted from blood, taken in a trial of the OX40 agonist ivuxolimab. The chain recombines TRBV6-5 with TRBJ1-1, with D unresolved. The CDR3, as DNA: TGTGCCAGCAGTTACTCGAAAGTGACGAACACTGAAGCTTTCTTT. It specifies CASSYSKVTNTEAFF.